A single sample is the source of the 15 T cell receptor beta chains below, sequenced in a study of blood T cell repertoires in COVID-19. Sequenced by immunoSEQ multiplex PCR; TCRdb stores in-frame clones only, minus some. The table lists approximately 330,000 clones, approximately 90% of them singletons. Input material: peripheral blood. The receptor source for this set is a man aged 25-40 years with COVID-19, enrolled during active disease.

This clone has just a few counts. The CDR3 region is CASSQDTGRHNEQFF. Here the CDR3 DNA reads TGTGCCAGCAGCCAAGATACAGGACGGCACAATGAGCAGTTCTTC. This chain uses TRBV3-1 (or the pseudogene TRBV3-2) with TRBJ2-1, with D possibly matching TRBD1 (5 bases). From germline, CDR1 is LGHDT and CDR2 YNNKEL (reference sequence). The ends were cut back, 0 bases at V and 5 bases at J, with 11 bases in the middle. The CDR3 is 15 residues long.

The chain joins TRBV12-3 or TRBV12-4 to TRBJ1-2, with 7 bases that match TRBD1. This CDR3 region has 12 residues. The V segment lost 7 bases and the J segment 4 bases; nucleotides outside the gene matches: 3. In nucleotides, the CDR3 is TGTGCCAGCAAGGGGGCGGTCTATGGCTACACCTTC. This gives the protein CASKGAVYGYTF.

This sequence joins TRBV4-2 and TRBJ2-1; 7 nucleotides line up with TRBD2. Germline loops: CDR1 LGHNA, CDR2 YNFKEQ. There are 14 residues in the CDR3. Losses at the gene ends were 9 bases for V and 0 bases for J; bases not matched to a gene: 5. CDR3: CASEGRGSYNEQFF. The CDR3 bases are TGTGCCAGTGAGGGGAGGGGCTCCTACAATGAGCAGTTCTTC.

The chain is built from TRBV11-3 and TRBJ2-3; D ambiguous. The germline V and J ends were trimmed by 5 bases and 0 bases, with 6 bases remaining between them. CDR3 size: 13 residues. Germline V gene sequence: CDR1 SGHNT, CDR2 YENEEA. CDR3 amino acids: CASSRESTDTQYF. The CDR3 nucleotides read TGTGCCAGCAGCCGAGAGAGCACAGATACGCAGTATTTT.

V and J are TRBV7-8 and TRBJ1-5; TRBD1 agrees at 11 bases. The CDR3 totals 17 residues. V shed 2 bases, J shed 4 bases, and the junction held 7 bases outside the gene matches. Looked up from germline, CDR1 is SGHVS and CDR2 is FQNEAQ. The CDR3 DNA reads as TGTGCCAGCAGCTTAATTCCGGGACAGGGGGGGAATCAGCCCCAGCATTTT. Amino acid sequence: CASSLIPGQGGNQPQHF.

The CDR3 protein is CASSQGIGDQVAPYEQYF. CDR3 bases: TGTGCCAGCAGCCAAGGTATCGGGGATCAGGTGGCCCCCTACGAGCAGTACTTC. The chain employs TRBV4-2 and TRBJ2-7; possible D gene TRBD2, 5 bases. Trimming removed 1 base at V and 2 bases at J, with 21 bases between. This CDR3 spans 18 amino acids. In germline, CDR1 is LGHNA, CDR2 YNFKEQ.

The chain employs TRBV20-1 and TRBJ1-5, with D possibly being TRBD1 (5 bases). The CDR3 has 12 residues. With 3 bases removed from V and 4 bases from J, the gap between germline ends came to 7 bases. Looked up from germline, CDR1 is DFQATT and CDR2 is SNEGSKA (reference sequence). The CDR3: CSASTGNQPQHF. CDR3 in DNA: TGCAGTGCTAGTACAGGTAATCAGCCCCAGCATTTT.

The chain has TRBV5-8 and TRBJ2-3; D not resolved. V shed 3 bases and J shed 0 bases, with 5 bases lying between them. The CDR3 loop spans 13 amino acids. Germline-derived CDR1 and CDR2 are SGHTS and YDEGEE. CDR3 region: CASSSTSTDTQYF. In nucleotides, the CDR3 is TGTGCCAGCAGCTCGACTAGCACAGATACGCAGTATTTT.

This chain uses TRBV3-1 (or the pseudogene TRBV3-2) with TRBJ2-6; 10 nucleotides align to TRBD2. V trimming: 7 bases; J trimming: 4 bases; junction bases outside the gene matches: 7. CDR1 is LGHDT, CDR2 YNNKEL, per germline (reference sequence). This CDR3 has 16 residues. Here the CDR3 reads CASTTSGASGANVLTF. CDR3 DNA: TGTGCCAGCACTACTAGCGGGGCTTCCGGGGCCAACGTCCTGACTTTC.

The chain couples TRBV7-3 to TRBJ2-3; 12 nucleotides align to TRBD1. Per the germline V gene, CDR1 is SGHTA and CDR2 is FQGTGA. The CDR3 consists of 19 residues. The V segment lost 1 base and the J segment 2 bases; nucleotides outside the gene matches: 10. CDR3 protein: CASSLMGTGGLPTTDTQYF. In nucleotides, the CDR3 is TGTGCCAGCAGCTTAATGGGGACAGGGGGCCTACCTACCACAGATACGCAGTATTTT. Based on the CDR3 plus reference TRBV7-3 and TRBJ2-3, the full variable domain is GAGVSQTPSNKVTEKGKYVELRCDPISGHTALYWYRQSLGQGPEFLIYFQGTGAADDSGLPNDRFFAVRPEGSVSTLKIQRTERGDSAVYLCASSLMGTGGLPTTDTQYFGPGTRLTVL.

V is TRBV6-2 or TRBV6-3 and J is TRBJ1-2; 9 bases fit TRBD1. This CDR3 is built from 17 residues. Per the germline V gene, CDR1 is MNHEY and CDR2 is SVGEGT. Trimming removed 2 bases from V and 0 bases from J; junction bases left unmatched: 7. Here the CDR3 DNA reads TGTGCCAGCAGTTACGGTACAGGGGGCGAAGCTAACTATGGCTACACCTTC. Encoded protein: CASSYGTGGEANYGYTF.

This clone was counted ten times or more. The rearrangement joins TRBV4-2 to TRBJ2-7, with 10 nucleotides matching TRBD1. This CDR3 is 14 amino acids long. Germline V gene sequence: CDR1 LGHNA, CDR2 YNFKEQ. The V and J ends lost 6 bases and 1 base, in that order; junction bases with no gene match: 3. For the CDR3, the DNA is TGTGCCAGCAGGAGGGGACAGGGGTCCTACGAGCAGTACTTC. Encoded protein: CASRRGQGSYEQYF.

This chain uses TRBV5-1 with TRBJ2-7, with D possibly being TRBD2 (6 bases). V gave up 0 bases and J gave up 2 bases, with 9 bases separating them. The CDR3 is 14 amino acids. Looked up from germline, CDR1 is SGHRS and CDR2 is YFSETQ. CDR3 nucleotides: TGCGCCAGCAGCTTGGAGGGACTGACCTACGAGCAGTACTTC. The encoded protein is CASSLEGLTYEQYF.

CDR3 loop: CASSIGAGAFYEQYF. The CDR3 DNA is TGTGCCAGTAGTATAGGAGCGGGAGCTTTCTACGAGCAGTACTTC. The chain joins TRBV19 to TRBJ2-7, with 8 bases identical to TRBD2. The germline V gene encodes CDR1 LNHDA and CDR2 SQIVND (reference sequence). The V and J ends lost 1 base and 3 bases, in that order; junction bases with no gene match: 5. The CDR3 has 15 amino acids. The variable domain in full, completed from reference TRBV19 and TRBJ2-7, reads DGGITQSPKYLFRKEGQNVTLSCEQNLNHDAMYWYRQDPGQGLRLIYYSQIVNDFQKGDIAEGYSVSREKKESFPLTVTSAQKNPTAFYLCASSIGAGAFYEQYFGPGTRLTVT.

The CDR3 DNA follows: TGTGCCAGCAGCCCTTGGAGGACAGGGAGAGGGGAGACCCAGTACTTC. Amino acids: CASSPWRTGRGETQYF. The gene calls are TRBV4-2 and TRBJ2-5, with TRBD1 matching 8 bases. From germline, CDR1 is LGHNA and CDR2 YNFKEQ. This CDR3 has 16 residues. The junction had 12 bases not matched to a gene; V was cut back by 4 bases and J by 5 bases.